The subject of this entry is one T cell receptor beta chain. The sample comes from a study of blood T cell repertoires in COVID-19. Assay used: immunoSEQ multiplex PCR; TCRdb lists only in-frame clones, some missing. Of approximately 180,000 clones in the sample, around nine tenths are singletons; the top ten hold approximately 12%. Unmatched junction bases numbered 4, after V lost 4 bases and J lost 5 bases. The CDR3 totals 14 residues. The V gene's germline CDR1 is KGHDR and CDR2 SFDVKD. This sequence originates from a woman aged 70 to 79 with COVID-19, enrolled during active disease. V usage is TRBV24-1 and J usage is TRBJ2-5, with TRBD1 matching 9 bases. Sequenced input: peripheral blood. The CDR3 reads CATSDPGTGETQYF. The DNA for the CDR3 is TGTGCCACCAGTGACCCCGGGACAGGGGAGACCCAGTACTTC.